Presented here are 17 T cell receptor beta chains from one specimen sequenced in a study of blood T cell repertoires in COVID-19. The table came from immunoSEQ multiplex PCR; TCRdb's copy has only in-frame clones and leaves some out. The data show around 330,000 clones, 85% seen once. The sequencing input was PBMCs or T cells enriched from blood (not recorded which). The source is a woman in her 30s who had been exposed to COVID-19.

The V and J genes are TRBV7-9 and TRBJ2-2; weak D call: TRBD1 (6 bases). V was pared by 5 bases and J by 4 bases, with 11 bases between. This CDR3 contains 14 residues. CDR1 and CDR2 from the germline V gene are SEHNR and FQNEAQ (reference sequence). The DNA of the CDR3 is TGTGCCAGCAGCCTCACAGGGACCACCGGGGAGCTGTTTTTT. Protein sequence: CASSLTGTTGELFF.

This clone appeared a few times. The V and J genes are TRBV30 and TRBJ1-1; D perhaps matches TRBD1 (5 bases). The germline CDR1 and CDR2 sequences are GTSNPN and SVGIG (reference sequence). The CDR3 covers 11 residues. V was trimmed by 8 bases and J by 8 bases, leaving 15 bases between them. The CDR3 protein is CARHRDFEAFF. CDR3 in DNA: TGTGCCCGTCACCGGGACTTCGAAGCTTTCTTT.

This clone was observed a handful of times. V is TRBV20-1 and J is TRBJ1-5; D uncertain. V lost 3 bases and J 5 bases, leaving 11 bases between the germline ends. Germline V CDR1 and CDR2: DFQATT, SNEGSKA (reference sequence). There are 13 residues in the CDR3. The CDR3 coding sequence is TGCAGTGCTAGTGAGGAGGGAGATCAGCCCCAGCATTTT. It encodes CSASEEGDQPQHF.

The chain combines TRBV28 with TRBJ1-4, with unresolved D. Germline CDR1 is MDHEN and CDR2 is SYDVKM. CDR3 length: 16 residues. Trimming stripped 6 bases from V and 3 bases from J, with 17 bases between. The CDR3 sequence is CASSSPRRVANEKLFF. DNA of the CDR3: TGTGCCAGCAGCTCCCCCAGGAGGGTTGCTAATGAAAAACTGTTTTTT.

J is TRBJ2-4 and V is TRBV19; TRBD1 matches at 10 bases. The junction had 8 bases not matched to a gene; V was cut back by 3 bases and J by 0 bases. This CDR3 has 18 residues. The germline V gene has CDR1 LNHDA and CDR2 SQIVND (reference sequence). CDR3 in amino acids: CASSMPGQGPLAKNIQYF. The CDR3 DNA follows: TGTGCCAGTAGTATGCCGGGACAGGGGCCCTTAGCCAAAAACATTCAGTACTTC.

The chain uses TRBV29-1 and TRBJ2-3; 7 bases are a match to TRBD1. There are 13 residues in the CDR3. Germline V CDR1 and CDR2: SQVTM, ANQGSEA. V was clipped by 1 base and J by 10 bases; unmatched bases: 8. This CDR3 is CSVEGQGGWAQYF. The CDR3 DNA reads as TGCAGCGTTGAAGGACAGGGCGGATGGGCGCAGTATTTT.

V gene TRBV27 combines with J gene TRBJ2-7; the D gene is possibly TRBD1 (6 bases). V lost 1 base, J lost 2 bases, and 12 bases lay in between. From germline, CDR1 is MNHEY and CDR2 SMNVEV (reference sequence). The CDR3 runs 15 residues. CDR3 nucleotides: TGTGCCAGCAGTTTATTTGCACAGGGCGCCTACGAGCAGTACTTC. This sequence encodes CASSLFAQGAYEQYF.

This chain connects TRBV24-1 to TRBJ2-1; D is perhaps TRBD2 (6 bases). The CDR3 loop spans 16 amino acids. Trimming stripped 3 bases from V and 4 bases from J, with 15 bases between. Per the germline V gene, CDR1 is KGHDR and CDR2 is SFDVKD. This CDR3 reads CATSDGSGTGYNEQFF. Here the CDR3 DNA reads TGTGCCACCAGTGATGGGTCCGGGACTGGGTACAATGAGCAGTTCTTC.

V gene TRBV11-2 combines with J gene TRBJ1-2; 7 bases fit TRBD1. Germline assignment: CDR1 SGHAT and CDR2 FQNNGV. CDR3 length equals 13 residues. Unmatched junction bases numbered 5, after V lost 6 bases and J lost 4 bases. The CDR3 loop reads CASRTGVSYGYTF. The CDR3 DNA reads TGTGCCAGCAGAACAGGGGTTAGCTATGGCTACACCTTC.

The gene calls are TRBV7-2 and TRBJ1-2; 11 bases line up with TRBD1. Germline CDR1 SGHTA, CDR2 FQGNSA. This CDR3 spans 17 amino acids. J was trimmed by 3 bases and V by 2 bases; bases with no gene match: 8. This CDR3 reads CASSLNSGQGADYGYTF. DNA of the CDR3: TGTGCCAGCAGCTTAAATTCAGGACAGGGGGCCGACTATGGCTACACCTTC.

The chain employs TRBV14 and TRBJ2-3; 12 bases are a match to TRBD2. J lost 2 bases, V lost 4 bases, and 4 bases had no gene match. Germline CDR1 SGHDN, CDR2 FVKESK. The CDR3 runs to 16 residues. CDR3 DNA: TGTGCCAGCAGCCCTGGACTAGCGGGGCCCACAGATACGCAGTATTTT. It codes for CASSPGLAGPTDTQYF.

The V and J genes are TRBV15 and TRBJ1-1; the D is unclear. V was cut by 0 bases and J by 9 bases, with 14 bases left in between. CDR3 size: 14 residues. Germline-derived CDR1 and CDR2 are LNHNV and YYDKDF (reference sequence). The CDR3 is CATSRDKGPGKAFF. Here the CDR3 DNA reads TGTGCCACCAGCAGAGATAAAGGACCGGGGAAAGCTTTCTTT.

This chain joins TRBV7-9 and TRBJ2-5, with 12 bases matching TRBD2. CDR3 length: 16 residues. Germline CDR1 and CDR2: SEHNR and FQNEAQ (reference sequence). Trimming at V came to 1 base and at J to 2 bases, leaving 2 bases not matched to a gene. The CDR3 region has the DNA TGTGCCAGCAGCTTAGGGACTAGCGGGGAACAAGAGACCCAGTACTTC. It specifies CASSLGTSGEQETQYF.

CDR3 loop: CASSLASGRASNEQFF. For the CDR3, the DNA is TGTGCCAGCAGCTTAGCTAGCGGGAGGGCCTCCAATGAGCAGTTCTTC. The genes are TRBV7-6 and TRBJ2-1; the match to TRBD2 covers 11 bases. The CDR3 length is 16 residues. CDR1 SGHVS and CDR2 FNYEAQ come from the germline V gene. V lost 0 bases to trimming and J lost 6 bases; unmatched junction nucleotides: 4.

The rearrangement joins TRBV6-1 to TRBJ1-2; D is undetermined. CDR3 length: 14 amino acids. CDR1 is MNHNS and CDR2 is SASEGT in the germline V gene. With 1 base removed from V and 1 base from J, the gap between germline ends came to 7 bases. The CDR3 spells CASSEGPNNYGYTF. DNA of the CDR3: TGTGCCAGCAGTGAAGGGCCAAATAACTATGGCTACACCTTC.

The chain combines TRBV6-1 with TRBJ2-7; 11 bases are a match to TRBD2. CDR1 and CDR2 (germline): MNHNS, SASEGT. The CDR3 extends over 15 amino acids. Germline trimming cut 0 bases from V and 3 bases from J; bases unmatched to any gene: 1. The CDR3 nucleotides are TGTGCCAGCAGTGAAGCGGGGACTAGCGGCTACGAGCAGTACTTC. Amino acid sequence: CASSEAGTSGYEQYF.

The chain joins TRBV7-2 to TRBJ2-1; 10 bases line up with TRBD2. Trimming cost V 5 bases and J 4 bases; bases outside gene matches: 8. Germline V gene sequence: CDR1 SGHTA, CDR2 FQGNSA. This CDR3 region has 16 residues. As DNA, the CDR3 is TGTGCCAGCAGCCTCGCCCCTAGCGGGAGTTACAATGAGCAGTTCTTC. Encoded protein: CASSLAPSGSYNEQFF.